Below, 14 T cell receptor beta chains from the same sample are listed, as sequenced in a study of blood T cell repertoires in COVID-19. Measured with immunoSEQ multiplex PCR; TCRdb has only the in-frame clones, and not every one. The table shows roughly 75,000 clones, with roughly four fifths occurring only once. The specimen was peripheral blood. Every receptor here comes from a man aged 50 or older with acute or convalescent COVID-19.

A word on this clone: Germline is not matched at one junction end, which may reflect a read error. V and J are TRBV9 and TRBJ2-1, with TRBD2 matching 14 bases. This CDR3 comprises 20 residues. The V gene's germline CDR1 is SGDLS and CDR2 YYNGEE. The CDR3 DNA follows: TGTGCCAGTAGCGAGCAGGCGGGACTAGCGGGGGCACGCTCCTACAATGAGCAGTTCTTC. It encodes CASSEQAGLAGARSYNEQFF.

The V call is TRBV7-3, the J call TRBJ2-7; no firm D call. V was shortened by 5 bases and J by 0 bases, with 8 bases between the two germline ends. The CDR3 has 13 residues. From germline, CDR1 is SGHTA and CDR2 FQGTGA. This CDR3 is CASSRGSSYEQYF. The CDR3 coding sequence is TGTGCCAGCAGCCGAGGCAGCTCCTACGAGCAGTACTTC.

The chain carries TRBV2 and TRBJ2-5; TRBD2 matches at 10 bases. Germline assignment: CDR1 SNHLY and CDR2 FYNNEI. After removal of 3 bases from V and 7 bases from J, the junction contained 11 bases not matched to a gene. This CDR3 has 16 residues. CDR3 sequence: CASSDSLAGTLGTQYF. In DNA, the CDR3 is TGTGCCAGCAGTGACTCACTAGCGGGGACGCTAGGGACCCAGTACTTC.

This clone was recorded once. This chain links TRBV6-5 with TRBJ1-2; D remains ambiguous. Trimming shortened V by 2 bases and J by 3 bases, and 10 bases separated the two germline ends. The CDR3 consists of 14 residues. Per germline, CDR1 MNHEY and CDR2 SVGAGI. As DNA, the CDR3 is TGTGCCAGCAGTTACAGCGGGTGGGACTATGGCTACACCTTC. This translates into CASSYSGWDYGYTF.

V and J are TRBV4-2 and TRBJ1-3, with D tentatively TRBD1 (6 bases). The germline V gene encodes CDR1 LGHNA and CDR2 YNFKEQ. V lost 0 bases and J 3 bases, leaving 15 bases between the germline ends. CDR3 size: 17 residues. The CDR3 loop reads CASSQDLAGGLGNTIYF. The CDR3 DNA sequence: TGTGCCAGCAGCCAAGATTTGGCGGGGGGCCTTGGAAACACCATATATTTT.

In its sample, this clone was seen a few times. The V gene is TRBV14, the J gene TRBJ1-1; 10 nucleotides match TRBD1. J gave up 2 bases and V 3 bases, and 12 bases lay outside the gene matches. Germline V CDR1 and CDR2: SGHDN, FVKESK. The CDR3 sequence is 18 residues long. For the CDR3, the DNA is TGTGCCAGCAGCCAGCTTCCGGGACAGGGGTCCCTCAACACTGAAGCTTTCTTT. Protein sequence: CASSQLPGQGSLNTEAFF. The complete variable domain, with remaining parts taken from reference TRBV14 and TRBJ1-1, reads EAGVTQFPSHSVIEKGQTVTLRCDPISGHDNLYWYRRVMGKEIKFLLHFVKESKQDESGMPNNRFLAERTGGTYSTLKVQPAELEDSGVYFCASSQLPGQGSLNTEAFFGQGTRLTVV.

The chain uses TRBV5-1 and TRBJ1-6, with D possibly TRBD1 on 5 matching bases. The CDR3 loop spans 15 amino acids. V shed 2 bases and J shed 5 bases, with 11 bases lying between them. Germline V gene data show CDR1 as SGHRS and CDR2 as YFSETQ. CDR3 amino acids: CASSLSDSHNSPLHF. CDR3 sequence (DNA): TGCGCCAGCAGCTTAAGTGACAGCCATAATTCACCCCTCCACTTT.

A few counts support this clone. Here the CDR3 reads CASSLQVAGYTF. CDR3 DNA sequence: TGTGCCAGCAGTTTACAGGTGGCCGGCTACACCTTC. The chain combines TRBV12-3 or TRBV12-4 with TRBJ1-2; D is unclear. This CDR3 is built from 12 residues. V lost 2 bases, J lost 8 bases, and 9 bases lay in between.

J is TRBJ1-2 and V is TRBV5-1; 10 positions agree with TRBD1. Looked up from germline, CDR1 is SGHRS and CDR2 is YFSETQ. V lost 4 bases to trimming and J lost 2 bases; unmatched junction nucleotides: 5. The CDR3 sequence is 15 residues long. In nucleotides, the CDR3 is TGCGCCAGCAGCCCTTGGACAGGGGGGAACTATGGCTACACCTTC. It encodes CASSPWTGGNYGYTF.

The V and J genes are TRBV6-2 or TRBV6-3 and TRBJ2-3; 8 bases align to TRBD1. Per the germline V gene, CDR1 is MNHEY and CDR2 is SVGEGT. CDR3 size: 17 residues. V was clipped by 0 bases and J by 6 bases; unmatched bases: 11. Here the CDR3 reads CASSYSTGTGGHDTQYF. CDR3 DNA: TGTGCCAGCAGTTACTCGACCGGGACAGGTGGTCATGATACGCAGTATTTT.

This chain uses TRBV5-1 with TRBJ1-1; 8 bases map to TRBD1. Trimming removed 2 bases from V and 9 bases from J; junction bases left unmatched: 6. Germline lookup yields CDR1 SGHRS and CDR2 YFSETQ. The CDR3 spans 13 residues. The CDR3 is CASSFGQGLKAFF. In DNA, the CDR3 is TGCGCCAGCAGCTTTGGACAGGGTCTAAAAGCTTTCTTT.

J is TRBJ1-6 and V is TRBV28; D ambiguous. The CDR3 is made up of 15 amino acids. Per the germline V gene, CDR1 is MDHEN and CDR2 is SYDVKM. The V and J ends lost 3 bases and 0 bases respectively, with 6 bases between them. The chain's CDR3 is CASSFYSSYNSPLHF. DNA for the CDR3: TGTGCCAGCAGTTTTTACAGCTCCTATAATTCACCCCTCCACTTT. Combining the CDR3 with reference TRBV28 and TRBJ1-6 gives the whole variable domain DVKVTQSSRYLVKRTGEKVFLECVQDMDHENMFWYRQDPGLGLRLIYFSYDVKMKEKGDIPEGYSVSREKKERFSLILESASTNQTSMYLCASSFYSSYNSPLHFGNGTRLTVT.

V and J are TRBV29-1 and TRBJ1-5, with no clear D. V dropped 7 bases and J dropped 0 bases, with 13 bases sitting between them. The germline gives CDR1 SQVTM, CDR2 ANQGSEA. The CDR3 sequence is 14 residues long. The CDR3 region is CSAASSYSNQPQHF. DNA of the CDR3: TGCAGCGCGGCAAGTTCCTATAGCAATCAGCCCCAGCATTTT.

The chain uses TRBV29-1 and TRBJ2-3, with TRBD1 identical over 9 bases. V shed 6 bases and J 1 base; nucleotides not matched to a gene: 8. The germline V gene encodes CDR1 SQVTM and CDR2 ANQGSEA. CDR3 size: 15 residues. CDR3 DNA sequence: TGCAGCGTCCAAGACAGGGGGAAGGGCACAGATACGCAGTATTTT. This encodes CSVQDRGKGTDTQYF.